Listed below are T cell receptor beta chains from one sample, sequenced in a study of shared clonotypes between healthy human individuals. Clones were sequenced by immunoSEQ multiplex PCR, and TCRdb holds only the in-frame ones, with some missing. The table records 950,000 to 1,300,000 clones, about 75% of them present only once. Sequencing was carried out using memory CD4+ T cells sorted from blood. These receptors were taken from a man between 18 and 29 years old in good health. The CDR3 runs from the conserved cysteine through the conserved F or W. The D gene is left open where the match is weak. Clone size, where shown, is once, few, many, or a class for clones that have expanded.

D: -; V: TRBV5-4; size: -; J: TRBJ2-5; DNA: TGTGCCAGCAGCTTGGCTGGGGCAGAGACCCAGTACTTC; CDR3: CASSLAGAETQYF
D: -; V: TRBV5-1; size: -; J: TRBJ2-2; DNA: TGCGCCAGCAGACCCGGTCCCGAAAGGACCGGGGAGCTGTTTTTT; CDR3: CASRPGPERTGELFF
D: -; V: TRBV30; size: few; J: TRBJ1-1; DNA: TGTGCCTGGAGGGCCGAAATGAACACTGAAGCTTTCTTT; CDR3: CAWRAEMNTEAFF
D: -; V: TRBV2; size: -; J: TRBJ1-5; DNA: TGTGCCAGCAGTGAAACAGGGAACGGGCAGCCCCAGCATTTT; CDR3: CASSETGNGQPQHF
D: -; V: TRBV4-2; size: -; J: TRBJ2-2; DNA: TGTGCCAGCAGCCAAGTGTTGTCTTTGGGGGCGGTGGGCACCGGGGAGCTGTTTTTT; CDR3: CASSQVLSLGAVGTGELFF
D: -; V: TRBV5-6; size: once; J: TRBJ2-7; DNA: TGTGCCAGCTTGAATGGGGCGGGAAGGAACGAGCAGTACTTC; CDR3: CASLNGAGRNEQYF
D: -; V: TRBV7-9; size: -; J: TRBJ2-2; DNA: TGTGCCAGCACCCGTGACATCTCCACCGGGGAGCTGTTTTTT; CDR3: CASTRDISTGELFF
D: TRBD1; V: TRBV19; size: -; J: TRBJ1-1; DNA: TGTGCCAGTACCAAGACAGGGAGGACTGAAGCTTTCTTT; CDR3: CASTKTGRTEAFF
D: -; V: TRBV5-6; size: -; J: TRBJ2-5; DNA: TGTGCCAGCAGCTTGGACAGGGACCAGCCCCAGTACTTC; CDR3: CASSLDRDQPQYF
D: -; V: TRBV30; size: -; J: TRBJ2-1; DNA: TGTGCCTGGAGTGCCTGGAATGGACACAATGAGCAGTTCTTC; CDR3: CAWSAWNGHNEQFF
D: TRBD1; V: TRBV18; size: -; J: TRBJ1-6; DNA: TGTGCCAGCTCAGAACGCCGGGACAGTTCACCCCTCCACTTT; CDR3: CASSERRDSSPLHF
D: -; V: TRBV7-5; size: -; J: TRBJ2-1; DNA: TGTGCCAGAAGCTTAGTGTCCACTAGCTCCTACAATGAGCAGTTCTTC; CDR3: CARSLVSTSSYNEQFF
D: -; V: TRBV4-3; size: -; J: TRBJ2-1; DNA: TGCGCCAGCAGCCAAGACAGGAGCTCCTACAATGAGCAGTTCTTC; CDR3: CASSQDRSSYNEQFF
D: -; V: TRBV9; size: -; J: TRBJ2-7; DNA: TGTGCCAGCAGCGTAGCTGGTAGGAGCCACGAGCAGTACTTC; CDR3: CASSVAGRSHEQYF
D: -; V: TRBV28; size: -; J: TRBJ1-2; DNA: TGTGCCAGCAGTTTCAGGGACGGGAATGGCTACACCTTC; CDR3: CASSFRDGNGYTF
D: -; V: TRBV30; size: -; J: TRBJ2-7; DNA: TGTGCCTGGAGTGCCGGGGAGAGATACGAGCAGTACTTC; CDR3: CAWSAGERYEQYF
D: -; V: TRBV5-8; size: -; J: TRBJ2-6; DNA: TGTGCCAGCAGCTTGTTGGCCGGTGGGGCCAACGTCTTGACTTTC; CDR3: CASSLLAGGANVLTF
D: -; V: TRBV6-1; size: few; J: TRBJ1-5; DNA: TGTGCCAGCAGTGATGGAGGGCACTATCGTAGCAATCAGCCCCAGCATTTT; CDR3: CASSDGGHYRSNQPQHF
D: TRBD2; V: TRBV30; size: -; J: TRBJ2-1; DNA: TGTGCCTGGAGCGGTGGACTAGGCCGATACAATGAGCAGTTCTTC; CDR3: CAWSGGLGRYNEQFF
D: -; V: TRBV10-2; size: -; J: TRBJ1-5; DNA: TGCGCCAGCAGTGGGGGGCCGGGTCAGCCCCAGCATTTT; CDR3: CASSGGPGQPQHF
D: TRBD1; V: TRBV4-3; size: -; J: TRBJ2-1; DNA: TGCGCCAGCAGCCAAGAACTTACAGGGGGCGGATGGAATGAGCAGTTCTTC; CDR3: CASSQELTGGGWNEQFF
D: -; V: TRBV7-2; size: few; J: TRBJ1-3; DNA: TGTGCCAGCAGCTTCATCCAGGGCTCTGGAAACACCATATATTTT; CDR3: CASSFIQGSGNTIYF
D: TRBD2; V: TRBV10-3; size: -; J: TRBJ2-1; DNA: TGTGCCATCAGTTCCTCTAGCGGGGGGGAACGAGAGCAGTTCTTC; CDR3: CAISSSSGGEREQFF
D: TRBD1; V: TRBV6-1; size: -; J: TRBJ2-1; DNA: TGTGCCAGCAGAGGACAGGGGCCAGGCAATGAGCAGTTCTTC; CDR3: CASRGQGPGNEQFF
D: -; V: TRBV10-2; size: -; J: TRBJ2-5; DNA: TGCGCCAGCAGCGGTCAAGGGGAGACCCAGTACTTC; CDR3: CASSGQGETQYF
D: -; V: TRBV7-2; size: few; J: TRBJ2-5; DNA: TGTGCCAGCAGCTCTCTGGGAAAGACCCAGTACTTC; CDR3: CASSSLGKTQYF
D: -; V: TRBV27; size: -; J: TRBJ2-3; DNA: TGTGCCAGCATGCCTAGCAATGTGATTGCAGATACGCAGTATTTT; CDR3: CASMPSNVIADTQYF
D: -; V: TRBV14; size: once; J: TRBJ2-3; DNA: TGTGCCAGCAGCCCCTTCGAGCTACGGTTGGCCGATACGCAGTATTTT; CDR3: CASSPFELRLADTQYF
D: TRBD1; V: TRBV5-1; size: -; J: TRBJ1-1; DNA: TGCGCCAGCAGCCCGGACAGGGGGCACACTGAAGCTTTCTTT; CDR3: CASSPDRGHTEAFF
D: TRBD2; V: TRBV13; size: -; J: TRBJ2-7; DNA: TGTGCCAGCAGCTTAATCGGGAGGTTCAACGAGCAGTACTTC; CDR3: CASSLIGRFNEQYF
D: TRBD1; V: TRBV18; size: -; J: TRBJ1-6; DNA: TGTGCCAGCTCACTCGGACAGGGCAGCTCACCCCTCCACTTT; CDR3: CASSLGQGSSPLHF
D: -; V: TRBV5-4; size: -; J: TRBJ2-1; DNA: TGTGCCAGCAGCTTATCAACTCAGAGCTCCTACAATGAGCAGTTCTTC; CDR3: CASSLSTQSSYNEQFF
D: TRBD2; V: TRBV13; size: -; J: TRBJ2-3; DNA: TGTGCCAGCAGCGAGACGGGACTATTCTCCGAGGCGCAGTATTTT; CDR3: CASSETGLFSEAQYF
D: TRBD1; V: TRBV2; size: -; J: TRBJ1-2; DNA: TGTGCCAGCAGTGAGAGGGGACAGGGGATTGGCTACACCTTC; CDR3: CASSERGQGIGYTF
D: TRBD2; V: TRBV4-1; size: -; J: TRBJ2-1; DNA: TGCGCCAGCAGCCAAGGACTCATTCTGAGCGGGGGCCGGGGGCAGTTCTTC; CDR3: CASSQGLILSGGRGQFF
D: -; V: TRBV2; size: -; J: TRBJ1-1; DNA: TGTGCCAGCAGTGAAGTAGGGGTTAACACTGAAGCTTTCTTT; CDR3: CASSEVGVNTEAFF
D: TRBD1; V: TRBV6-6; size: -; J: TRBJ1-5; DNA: TGTGCCAGCAGCACGCAGGGGGGGAATCAGCCCCAGCATTTT; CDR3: CASSTQGGNQPQHF
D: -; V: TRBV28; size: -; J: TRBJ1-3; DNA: TGTGCCAGCAGTTTATTCATCAAACCGCCCAAGGGAAACACCATATATTTT; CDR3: CASSLFIKPPKGNTIYF